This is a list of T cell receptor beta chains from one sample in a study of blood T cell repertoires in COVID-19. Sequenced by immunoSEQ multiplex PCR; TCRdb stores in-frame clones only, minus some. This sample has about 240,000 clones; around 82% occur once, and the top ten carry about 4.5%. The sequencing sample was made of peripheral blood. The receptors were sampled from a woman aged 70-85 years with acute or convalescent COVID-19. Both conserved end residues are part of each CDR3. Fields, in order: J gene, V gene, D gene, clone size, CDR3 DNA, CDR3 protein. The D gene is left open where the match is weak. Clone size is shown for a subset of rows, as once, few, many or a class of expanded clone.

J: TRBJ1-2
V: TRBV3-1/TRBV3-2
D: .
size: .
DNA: TGTGCCAGCAGCCCCCTCAACTCTTATGGCTACACCTTC
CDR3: CASSPLNSYGYTF

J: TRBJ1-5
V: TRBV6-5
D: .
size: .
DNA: TGTGCCAGCAGGCCCTACAGGGACACAAATCAGCCCCAGCATTTT
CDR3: CASRPYRDTNQPQHF

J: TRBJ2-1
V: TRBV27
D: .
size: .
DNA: TGTGCCAGCAATATAGGGGGCTCCTACAATGAGCAGTTCTTC
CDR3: CASNIGGSYNEQFF

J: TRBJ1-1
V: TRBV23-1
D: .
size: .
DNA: TGCGCCAGCAGTCTGCCTGCTAAGTGGGCTTTCTTT
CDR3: CASSLPAKWAFF

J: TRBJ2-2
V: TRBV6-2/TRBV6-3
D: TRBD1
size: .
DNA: TGTGCCAGCAGTTCTCGGGACAGGGGTAACACCGGGGAGCTGTTTTTT
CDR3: CASSSRDRGNTGELFF

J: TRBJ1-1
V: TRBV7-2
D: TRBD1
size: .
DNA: TGTGCCAGCAGCATTAGGACAGGGGCGCTGAACACTGAAGCTTTCTTT
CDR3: CASSIRTGALNTEAFF

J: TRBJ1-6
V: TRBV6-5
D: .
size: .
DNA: TGTGCCAGCTCACTAGGCCTGGAAAATTCACCCCTCCACTTT
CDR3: CASSLGLENSPLHF

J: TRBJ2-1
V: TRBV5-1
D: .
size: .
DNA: TGCGCCAGCAGTAGGGGGGGCACCTACAATGAGCAGTTCTTC
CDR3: CASSRGGTYNEQFF

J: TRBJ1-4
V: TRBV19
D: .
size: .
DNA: TGTGCCAGCTTGAGGACATCTGCAACTAATGAAAAACTGTTTTTT
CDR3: CASLRTSATNEKLFF

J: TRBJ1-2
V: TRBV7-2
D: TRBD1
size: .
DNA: TGTGCCAGCAGCACAGACAGGGTAGGATATGGCTACACCTTC
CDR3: CASSTDRVGYGYTF

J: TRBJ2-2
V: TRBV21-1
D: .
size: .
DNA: TGTGCCAGCAGCAAAGCGGGGAGACAGGGGGGGTTCACCGGGGAGCTGTTTTTT
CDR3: CASSKAGRQGGFTGELFF

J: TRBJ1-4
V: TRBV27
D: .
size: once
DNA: TGTGCCAGCAGTCCGTCCCAGGGGACGGGGGAAAAACTGTTTTTT
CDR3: CASSPSQGTGEKLFF

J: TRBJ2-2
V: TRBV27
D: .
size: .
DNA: TGTGCCAGCAGTTTAACAGGGCGGACCGGGGAGCTGTTTTTT
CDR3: CASSLTGRTGELFF

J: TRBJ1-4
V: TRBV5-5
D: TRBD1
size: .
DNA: TGTGCCAGCAGCCACAGGACAGGGGAAAATGAAAAACTGTTTTTT
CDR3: CASSHRTGENEKLFF

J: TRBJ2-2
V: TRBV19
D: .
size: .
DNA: TGTGCCAGTAGTCCCTACACAGGGTTCCCCACCGGGGAGCTGTTTTTT
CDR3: CASSPYTGFPTGELFF

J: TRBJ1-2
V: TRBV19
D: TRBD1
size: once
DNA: TGTGCCAGTAGTCCCGGAAGCGGGACAGGGGGATCGTATGGCTACACCTTC
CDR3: CASSPGSGTGGSYGYTF

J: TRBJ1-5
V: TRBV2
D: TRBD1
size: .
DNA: TGTGCCAGCAATTGGGACAGGGCCAATCAGCCCCAGCATTTT
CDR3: CASNWDRANQPQHF

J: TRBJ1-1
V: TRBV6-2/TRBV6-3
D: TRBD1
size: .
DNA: TGTGCCAGCAGTTACATAGACAGGGGTACTGAAGCTTTCTTT
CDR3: CASSYIDRGTEAFF

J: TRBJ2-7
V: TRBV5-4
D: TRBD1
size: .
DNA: TGTGCCAGCAGCCCGGGACAGGGGGCCATCGAGCAGTACTTC
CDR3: CASSPGQGAIEQYF

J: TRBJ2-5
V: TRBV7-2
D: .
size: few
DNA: TGTGCCAGCAGCACCCTTACAGGGCCCCAAGAGACCCAGTACTTC
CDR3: CASSTLTGPQETQYF

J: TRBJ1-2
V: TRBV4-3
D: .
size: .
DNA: TGCGCCAGCAGCCTCAGACGGGGGGGCTACACCTTC
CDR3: CASSLRRGGYTF

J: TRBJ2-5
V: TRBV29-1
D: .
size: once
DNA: TGCAGCGCAGGATCGGAGCCCGGGACCCAGTACTTC
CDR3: CSAGSEPGTQYF

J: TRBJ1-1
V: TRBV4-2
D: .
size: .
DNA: TGTGCCAGCAGCCAAGTCGGACAGATGAACACTGAAGCTTTCTTT
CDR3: CASSQVGQMNTEAFF

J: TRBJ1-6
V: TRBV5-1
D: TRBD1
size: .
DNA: TGCGCCAGCAGCTTCTCCCAGGGGGATAATTCACCCCTCCACTTT
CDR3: CASSFSQGDNSPLHF

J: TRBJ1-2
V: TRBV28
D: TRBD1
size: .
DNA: TGTGCCAGCAGTTTAAGGGGGCGAGGCTACACCTTC
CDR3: CASSLRGRGYTF

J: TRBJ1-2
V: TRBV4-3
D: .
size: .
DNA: TGCGCCAGCAGCCAAGTACCCCACAGCTATGGCTACACCTTC
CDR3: CASSQVPHSYGYTF

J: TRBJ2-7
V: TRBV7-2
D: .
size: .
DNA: TGTGCCAGCAGCACCGGGATTTACGAGCAGTACTTC
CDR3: CASSTGIYEQYF

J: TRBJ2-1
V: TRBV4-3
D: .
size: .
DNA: TGCGCCAGCAGCCAAGGAGCTGGGTCAGCGAGGTACAATGAGCAGTTCTTC
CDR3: CASSQGAGSARYNEQFF

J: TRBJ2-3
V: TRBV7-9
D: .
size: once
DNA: TGTGCCAGCAGCGTACTAGGGACAAACACAGATACGCAGTATTTT
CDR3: CASSVLGTNTDTQYF

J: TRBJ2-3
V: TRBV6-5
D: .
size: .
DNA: TGTGCCAGCAGTTCAACGGGTACTAGCACAGATACGCAGTATTTT
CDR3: CASSSTGTSTDTQYF

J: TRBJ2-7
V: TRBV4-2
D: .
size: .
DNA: TGTGCCAGCAGCCAAGATTTACTAGCAACCTACGAGCAGTACTTC
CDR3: CASSQDLLATYEQYF

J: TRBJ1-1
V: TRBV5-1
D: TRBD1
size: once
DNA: TGCGCCAGCACCACTGGACAGGGAGACACTGAAGCTTTCTTT
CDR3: CASTTGQGDTEAFF

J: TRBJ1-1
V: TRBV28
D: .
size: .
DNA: TGTGCCAGCAGTACAGGGATCGGAGCTTTCTTT
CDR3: CASSTGIGAFF

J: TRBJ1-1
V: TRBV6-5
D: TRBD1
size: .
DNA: TGTGCCAGCAGGCAGGGGGGAATGAGGACTGAAGCTTTCTTT
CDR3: CASRQGGMRTEAFF

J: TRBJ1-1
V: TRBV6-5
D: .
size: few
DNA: TGTGCCAGCGGCTTACACCAGAACACTGAAGCTTTCTTT
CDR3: CASGLHQNTEAFF

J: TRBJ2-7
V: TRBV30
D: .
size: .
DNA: TGTGCCTGGGGGGCGGGCTACGAGCAGTACTTC
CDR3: CAWGAGYEQYF

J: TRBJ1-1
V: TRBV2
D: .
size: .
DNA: TGTGCCAGCAGTGAGAACGGGGGAATCACTGAAGCTTTCTTT
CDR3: CASSENGGITEAFF

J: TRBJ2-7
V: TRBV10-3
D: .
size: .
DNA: TGTGCCATCAGTGAACCCCCAGGACGGGGAACCTACGAGCAGTACTTC
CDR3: CAISEPPGRGTYEQYF

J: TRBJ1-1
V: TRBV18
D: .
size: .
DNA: TGTGCCAGCTCACCCACAACAACGAACACTGAAGCTTTCTTT
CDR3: CASSPTTTNTEAFF

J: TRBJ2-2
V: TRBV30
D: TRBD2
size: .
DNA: TGTGCCTGGAGTGTGACTGACGGGACTAGCGGGGGGGCGAACACCGGGGAGCTGTTTTTT
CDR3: CAWSVTDGTSGGANTGELFF

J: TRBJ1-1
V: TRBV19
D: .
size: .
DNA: TGTGCCAGTAGTACAAGGAGGGAATGGCCTACATTCACTGAAGCTTTCTTT
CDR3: CASSTRREWPTFTEAFF

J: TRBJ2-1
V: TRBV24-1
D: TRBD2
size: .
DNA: TGTGCCACCAGTGATTTCCGGGGGGGCCTCTATGAGCAGTTCTTC
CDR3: CATSDFRGGLYEQFF

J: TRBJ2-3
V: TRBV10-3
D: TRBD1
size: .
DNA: TGTGCCATCAGTTCGCCGGGACAGGGTACAGATACGCAGTATTTT
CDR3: CAISSPGQGTDTQYF

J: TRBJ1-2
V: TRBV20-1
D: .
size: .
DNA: TGCAGTGCTAGTGCTAGTGGATTTTCGGGCTACACCTTC
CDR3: CSASASGFSGYTF

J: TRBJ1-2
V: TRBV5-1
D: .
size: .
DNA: TGCGCCAGCAGCTTGGCAGGACAGAACTATGGCTACACCTTC
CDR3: CASSLAGQNYGYTF

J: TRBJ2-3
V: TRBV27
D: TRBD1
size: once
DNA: TGTGCCAGCAGTTTAGGGACAGTCCTCCCCCAGTATTTT
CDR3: CASSLGTVLPQYF

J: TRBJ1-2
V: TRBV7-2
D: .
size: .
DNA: TGTGCCAGCACCCCCAATCCCTATGGCTACACCTTC
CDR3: CASTPNPYGYTF

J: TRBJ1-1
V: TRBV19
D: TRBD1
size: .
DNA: TGTGCCAGTAGTCGGGGCAGGGGGGTTATCACTGAAGCTTTCTTT
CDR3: CASSRGRGVITEAFF

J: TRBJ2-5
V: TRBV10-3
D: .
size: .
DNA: TGTGCCATCAGTGACCCCAGTCAGTCCTCAGGGTGGGAGACCCAGTACTTC
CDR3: CAISDPSQSSGWETQYF

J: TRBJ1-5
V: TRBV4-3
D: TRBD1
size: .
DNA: TGCGCCAGCAGCCCAACCAGGACAGGCGTCTATAGCAATCAGCCCCAGCATTTT
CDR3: CASSPTRTGVYSNQPQHF

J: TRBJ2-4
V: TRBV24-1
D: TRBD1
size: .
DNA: TGTGCCACCAGTGACCGGGACAGGGGGAACATTCAGTACTTC
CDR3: CATSDRDRGNIQYF

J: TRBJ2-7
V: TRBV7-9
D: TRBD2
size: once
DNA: TGTGCCAGCAGCCAGAGTGCGGGGGGCAGTAGCTACGAGCAGTACTTC
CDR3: CASSQSAGGSSYEQYF

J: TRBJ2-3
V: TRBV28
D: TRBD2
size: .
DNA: TGTGCCAGCCTCCCCGTTTCCAGCGGGGGGGCCATAGATACGCAGTATTTT
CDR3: CASLPVSSGGAIDTQYF

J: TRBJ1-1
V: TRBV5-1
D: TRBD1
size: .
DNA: TGCGCCAGCAGCTTGGCGACAGGGCTGAACACTGAAGCTTTCTTT
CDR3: CASSLATGLNTEAFF

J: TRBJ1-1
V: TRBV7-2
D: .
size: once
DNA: TGTGCCAGCAGCCCCCAGGAACTGACGTTGGGCACTGAAGCTTTCTTT
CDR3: CASSPQELTLGTEAFF

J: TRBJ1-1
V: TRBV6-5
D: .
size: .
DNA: TGTGCCAGCAGTTACTCAAGAGCACTGCCGAACACTGAAGCTTTCTTT
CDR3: CASSYSRALPNTEAFF